This TCR beta chain originates from a study of Graves' ophthalmopathy and Graves' hyperthyroidism. This clonotype has ten or more counts. Germline V gene lookup returns CDR1 LNHNV and CDR2 YYDKDF (reference sequence). V lost 0 bases, J lost 11 bases, and 8 bases lay in between. The CDR3 covers 13 residues. If patients had other autoimmune diseases, uncontrolled infections, pregnancy or lactation, they were excluded. For repertoire sequencing, the TCR beta CDR3 regions were amplified from RNA transcripts. After a first-round RT-PCR with HTBI primers, a second-round multiplex PCR was run. TCRdb ran MiXCR on the multiplex PCR reads and lists one entry per CDR3 protein. The table records about 620,000 distinct CDR3 sequences, around a fifth of them present only once.

This TCR derives from a woman aged 18-29 years with stable Graves' hyperthyroidism. Some clones in this sample may be carry-over from other donors' samples. The chain links TRBV15 to TRBJ1-6; D uncertain. The specimen was peripheral blood. The CDR3 DNA is TGTGCCACCAGCAGAGATCTTGATCCACCCCTCCACTTT. Its translation: CATSRDLDPPLHF.